Included here is one T cell receptor beta chain sequence, with context. Running of the assay took place at deep level. Only in-frame clones appear in the TCRdb table, and some are missing; sequencing was by immunoSEQ multiplex PCR. The sample yields 2 million or so clones, about 95% seen once. This entry is derived from a study of shared clonotypes between healthy human individuals. Germline loops: CDR1 GTSNPN, CDR2 SVGIG (reference sequence). The CDR3 sequence is 14 residues long. V was pared by 7 bases and J by 6 bases, with 18 bases between. Source material: naive CD4+ T cells sorted from blood. Subset in this sample: CD45RA+ positively selected. The J gene is TRBJ2-2, the V gene TRBV30; weak D call: TRBD1 (6 bases). This TCR derives from a man younger than 30 in good health. The CDR3 spells CASSGTFLAGELFF. The CDR3 bases are TGTGCCTCATCCGGGACATTTTTAGCCGGGGAGCTGTTTTTT. Variable domain in full (rest from reference TRBV30 and TRBJ2-2): SQTIHQWPATLVQPVGSPLSLECTVEGTSNPNLYWYRQAAGRGLQLLFYSVGIGQISSEVPQNLSASRPQDRQFILSSKKLLLSDSGFYLCASSGTFLAGELFFGEGSRLTVL.